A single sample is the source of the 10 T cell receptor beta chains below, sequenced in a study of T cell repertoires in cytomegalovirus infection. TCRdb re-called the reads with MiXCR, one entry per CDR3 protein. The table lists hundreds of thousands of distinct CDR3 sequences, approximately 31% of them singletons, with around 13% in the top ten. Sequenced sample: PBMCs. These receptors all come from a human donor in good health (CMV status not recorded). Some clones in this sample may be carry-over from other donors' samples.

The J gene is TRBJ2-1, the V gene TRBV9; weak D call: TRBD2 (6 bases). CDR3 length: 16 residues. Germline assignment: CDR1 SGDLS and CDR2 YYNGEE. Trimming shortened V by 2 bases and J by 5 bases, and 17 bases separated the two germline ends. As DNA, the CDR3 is TGTGCCAGCAGCGTGGGGGGATTTCAGGCCAACAATGAGCAGTTCTTC. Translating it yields CASSVGGFQANNEQFF. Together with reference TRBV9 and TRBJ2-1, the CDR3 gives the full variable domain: DSGVTQTPKHLITATGQRVTLRCSPRSGDLSVYWYQQSLDQGLQFLIQYYNGEERAKGNILERFSAQQFPDLHSELNLSSLELGDSALYFCASSVGGFQANNEQFFGPGTRLTVL.

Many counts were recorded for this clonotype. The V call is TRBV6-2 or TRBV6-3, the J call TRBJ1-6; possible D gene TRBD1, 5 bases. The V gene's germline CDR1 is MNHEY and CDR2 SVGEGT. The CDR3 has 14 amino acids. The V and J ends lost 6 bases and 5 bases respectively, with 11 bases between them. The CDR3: CASSGTVDNSPLHF. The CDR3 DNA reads TGTGCCAGCAGCGGGACGGTGGATAATTCACCCCTCCACTTT.

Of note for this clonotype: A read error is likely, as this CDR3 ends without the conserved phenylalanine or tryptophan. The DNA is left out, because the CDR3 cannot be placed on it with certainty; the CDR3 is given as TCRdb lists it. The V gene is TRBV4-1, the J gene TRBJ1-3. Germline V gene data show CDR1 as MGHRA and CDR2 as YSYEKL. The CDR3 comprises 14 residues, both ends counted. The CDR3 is CASSKERARDTRYL.

CDR3 sequence (DNA): TGCGCCAGCAGCTTGGCTTTTGACTACGAGCAGTACTTC. Its translation is CASSLAFDYEQYF. This sequence joins TRBV5-1 and TRBJ2-7; D gene unclear. CDR1 is SGHRS and CDR2 is YFSETQ in the germline V gene. V lost 0 bases, J lost 3 bases, and 7 bases lay in between. The CDR3 has 13 residues.

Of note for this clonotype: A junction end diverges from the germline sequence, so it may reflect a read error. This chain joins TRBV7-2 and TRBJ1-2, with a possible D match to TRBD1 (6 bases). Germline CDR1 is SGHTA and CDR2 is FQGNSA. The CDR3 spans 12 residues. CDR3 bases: TGTGCCAGCAGCGAGGGGGACTATTGCTACACCTTC. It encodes CASSEGDYCYTF.

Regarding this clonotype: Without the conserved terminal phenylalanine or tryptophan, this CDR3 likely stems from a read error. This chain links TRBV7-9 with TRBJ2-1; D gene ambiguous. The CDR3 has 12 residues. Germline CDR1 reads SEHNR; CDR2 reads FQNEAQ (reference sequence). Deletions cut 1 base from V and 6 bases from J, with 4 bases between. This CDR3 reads CASSLVRNEQFC. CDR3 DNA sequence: TGTGCCAGCAGCTTAGTTCGCAATGAGCAGTTCTGC.

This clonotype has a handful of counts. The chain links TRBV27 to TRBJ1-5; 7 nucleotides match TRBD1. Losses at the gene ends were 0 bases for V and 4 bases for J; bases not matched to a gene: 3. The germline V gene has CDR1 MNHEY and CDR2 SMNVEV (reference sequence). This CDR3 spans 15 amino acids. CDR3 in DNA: TGTGCCAGCAGTTTATCGGGGGACAGAAATCAGCCCCAGCATTTT. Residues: CASSLSGDRNQPQHF.

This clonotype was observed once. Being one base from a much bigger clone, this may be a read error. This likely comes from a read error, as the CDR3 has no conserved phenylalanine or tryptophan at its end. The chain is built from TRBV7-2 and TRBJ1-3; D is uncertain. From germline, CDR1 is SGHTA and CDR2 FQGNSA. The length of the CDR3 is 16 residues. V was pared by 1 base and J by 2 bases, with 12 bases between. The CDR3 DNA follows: TGTGCCAGCAGCTTAGGTATAGGGCCGGCTGGAAACACCATATATTGT. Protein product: CASSLGIGPAGNTIYC.

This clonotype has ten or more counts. The CDR3 here is CASGQGLGQPQHF. Written as DNA, the CDR3 is TGTGCCAGCGGACAGGGGTTAGGTCAGCCCCAGCATTTT. The chain employs TRBV7-6 and TRBJ1-5; 9 bases align to TRBD1. Germline lookup yields CDR1 SGHVS and CDR2 FNYEAQ. The V segment lost 8 bases and the J segment 6 bases; nucleotides outside the gene matches: 5. CDR3 length equals 13 residues.

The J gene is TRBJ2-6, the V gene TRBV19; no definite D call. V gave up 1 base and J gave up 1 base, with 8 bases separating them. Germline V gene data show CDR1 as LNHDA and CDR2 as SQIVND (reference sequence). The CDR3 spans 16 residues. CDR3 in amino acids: CASSIVWGSGANVLTF. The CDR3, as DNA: TGTGCCAGTAGTATAGTTTGGGGATCTGGGGCCAACGTCCTGACTTTC.